The clone carrying this T cell receptor (beta chain) was seen once. As yet, its antigen is unknown. The CDR3 covers 16 residues. The junction had 6 bases not matched to a gene; V was cut back by 4 bases and J by 6 bases. Germline lookup yields CDR1 MNHEY and CDR2 SMNVEV (reference sequence). The PCR had 60 Vbeta and 13 Jbeta primers. TCRdb's table, derived via immunoSEQ multiplex PCR, lists solely in-frame clones and lacks some. The sample holds some 180,000 clones, about 83% seen once. These data belong to a study of cytomegalovirus exposure and HLA in healthy donors. The study's findings and limits: Within an earlier analysis, most TCR beta V segments proved productive either about 87% or about 30% of the time. Fewer than 200 TCR beta chains were listed as cytomegalovirus-associated. Fewer N-insertions than the 666-donor mean were reportedly shown by an Asian-associated ancestry cluster in a later analysis.

The TCR originated in a man aged 40-49 years in good health and CMV-seropositive. The V and J genes are TRBV27 and TRBJ2-1; 13 bases agree with TRBD2. The specimen sequenced was PBMCs. The CDR3, as DNA: TGTGCCAGCAGTTCGCCTACTAGCGGGAGGGCCAATGAGCAGTTCTTC. This gives the protein CASSSPTSGRANEQFF.